This T cell receptor (beta chain) came from a study of early T cells in non-severe SARS-CoV-2 infection. Study conclusions and caveats: VDJdb matches were skewed toward anti-spike CD8 T cell responses.

CDR3 size: 13 residues. The V and J ends lost 4 bases and 1 base respectively, with 7 bases between them. Germline V CDR1 and CDR2: KGHSH, LQKENI. Unique molecular identifier tags were affixed to discrete cDNA molecules. Each CDR3 protein gets one entry after TCRdb re-called the 5' RACE reads with MiXCR. The profile covers almost 85,000 distinct CDR3 sequences, with roughly an eighth appearing a single time and under 3% taken by the ten largest. This clonotype was seen a few times. Its antigen remains unidentified. The sequencing input was whole blood. The origin of this receptor is an adult who was a healthcare worker with PCR-confirmed SARS-CoV-2 infection or an uninfected control (not recorded which). The chain is built from TRBV18 and TRBJ2-5; D is uncertain. CDR3 protein: CASSLQAQETQYF. CDR3 coding DNA: TGTGCCAGCTCACTGCAGGCCCAAGAGACCCAGTACTTC.